These 8 T cell receptor beta chains were all obtained from the same sample, sequenced in a study of T-cell memory formation after mild COVID-19. TCRdb independently ran MiXCR on the 5' RACE reads; one entry per CDR3 protein. The sample carries roughly 350,000 distinct CDR3 sequences, over 20% recorded once. The sequenced sample was PBMCs or a T cell subset sorted from them (not recorded which). The receptor source for this set is an adult woman who had mild COVID-19 (a few samples of this study predate the infection). Cell type and time point are not known.

This clonotype turned up a few times. V gene TRBV7-8 combines with J gene TRBJ1-1, with D unresolved. The CDR3 runs to 14 residues. The germline V and J ends were trimmed by 3 bases and 1 base, with 9 bases remaining between them. Germline CDR1 is SGHVS and CDR2 is FQNEAQ. As DNA, the CDR3 is TGTGCCAGCAGCTTTGGACGGACGAACACTGAAGCTTTCTTT. Translation: CASSFGRTNTEAFF.

The chain uses TRBV7-2 and TRBJ1-5; TRBD1 is a possible D gene (5 bases). Trimming removed 3 bases at V and 6 bases at J, with 6 bases between. This CDR3 is 12 amino acids long. Looked up from germline, CDR1 is SGHTA and CDR2 is FQGNSA. Written as DNA, the CDR3 is TGTGCCAGCAGCTTTGGGGGTCAGCCCCAGCATTTT. This codes for CASSFGGQPQHF.

This chain uses TRBV15 with TRBJ1-1; D unclear. The germline CDR1 and CDR2 sequences are LNHNV and YYDKDF (reference sequence). The CDR3 is made up of 14 amino acids. The V end was cut by 0 bases, the J end by 7 bases, with 12 bases between. The CDR3 here is CATSRDRQASEAFF. CDR3 nucleotide sequence: TGTGCCACCAGCAGAGACCGGCAGGCGAGTGAAGCTTTCTTT.

The J gene is TRBJ1-2, the V gene TRBV19; D may be TRBD1 (5 bases). From germline, CDR1 is LNHDA and CDR2 SQIVND (reference sequence). The V and J ends lost 4 bases and 7 bases respectively, with 13 bases between them. The CDR3 length is 13 residues. CDR3 DNA sequence: TGTGCCAGTAGTAATGGGGCAGGGAGTGGCTACACCTTC. This sequence encodes CASSNGAGSGYTF.

The J gene is TRBJ1-1, the V gene TRBV2, with TRBD1 as a possible D gene (6 bases). Between the trimmed V and J ends, which lost 4 bases and 0 bases, there was a span of 9 bases. Germline CDR1 reads SNHLY; CDR2 reads FYNNEI. The CDR3 covers 14 residues. CDR3 coding DNA: TGTGCCAGCAGTGTTGGACAGATGAACACTGAAGCTTTCTTT. This codes for CASSVGQMNTEAFF. The full variable domain, in which reference TRBV2 and TRBJ1-1 provide the parts outside the CDR3, is EPEVTQTPSHQVTQMGQEVILRCVPISNHLYFYWYRQILGQKVEFLVSFYNNEISEKSEIFDDQFSVERPDGSNFTLKIRSTKLEDSAMYFCASSVGQMNTEAFFGQGTRLTVV.

Only a few counts were recorded for this clonotype. V usage is TRBV12-3 or TRBV12-4 and J usage is TRBJ2-1; 7 bases agree with TRBD2. The length of the CDR3 is 15 residues. V shed 7 bases and J 10 bases; nucleotides not matched to a gene: 16. The CDR3 nucleotides read TGTGCCAGCACCTTAGGACTAAGCGGGGCGGAGGAGCAGTTCTTC. Translating it yields CASTLGLSGAEEQFF.

In DNA, the CDR3 is TGTGCCAGCTCACTTCAGACAGGGGCGAACACTGAAGCTTTCTTT. The encoded protein is CASSLQTGANTEAFF. The gene calls are TRBV18 and TRBJ1-1, with TRBD1 matching 8 bases. CDR1 and CDR2 (germline): KGHSH, LQKENI. J was trimmed by 1 base and V by 4 bases; bases with no gene match: 5. The CDR3 consists of 15 residues.

The genes are TRBV18 and TRBJ2-5; D is possibly TRBD1 or TRBD2 (5 bases each). V was trimmed by 4 bases and J by 4 bases, leaving 10 bases between them. This CDR3 comprises 13 residues. Germline CDR1 KGHSH, CDR2 LQKENI. The CDR3 sequence: CASSQGTRETQYF. CDR3 nucleotide sequence: TGTGCCAGCTCACAAGGGACGCGAGAGACCCAGTACTTC. Filled out from reference TRBV18 and TRBJ2-5, the complete variable domain reads NAGVMQNPRHLVRRRGQEARLRCSPMKGHSHVYWYRQLPEEGLKFMVYLQKENIIDESGMPKERFSAEFPKEGPSILRIQQVVRGDSAAYFCASSQGTRETQYFGPGTRLLVL.